This T cell receptor (beta chain) appears in the sequencing data of a study of T cell repertoires in cytomegalovirus infection. TCRdb recomputed calls from the reads with MiXCR, one row per CDR3 protein. The sample contains about 920,000 distinct CDR3 sequences, approximately 31% of which appear only once. In the case of this clonotype: Its antigen is unidentified.

The starting material was cultured CD8+ T cells from PBMCs, obtained from culture after CMV antigen stimulation. The TCR sequence derives from a human donor in good health (CMV status not recorded). Some clones in this sample may be carry-over from other donors' samples.

The CDR3 sequence is CASSFSLAGANVLTF. The DNA of the CDR3 is TGTGCCAGCAGCTTCAGTCTGGCTGGGGCCAACGTCCTGACTTTC. The rearrangement uses TRBV11-2 and TRBJ2-6; no definite D call. Germline V lookup: CDR1 SGHAT, CDR2 FQNNGV. The V and J ends lost 3 bases and 2 bases respectively, with 8 bases between them. This CDR3 is 15 amino acids long.